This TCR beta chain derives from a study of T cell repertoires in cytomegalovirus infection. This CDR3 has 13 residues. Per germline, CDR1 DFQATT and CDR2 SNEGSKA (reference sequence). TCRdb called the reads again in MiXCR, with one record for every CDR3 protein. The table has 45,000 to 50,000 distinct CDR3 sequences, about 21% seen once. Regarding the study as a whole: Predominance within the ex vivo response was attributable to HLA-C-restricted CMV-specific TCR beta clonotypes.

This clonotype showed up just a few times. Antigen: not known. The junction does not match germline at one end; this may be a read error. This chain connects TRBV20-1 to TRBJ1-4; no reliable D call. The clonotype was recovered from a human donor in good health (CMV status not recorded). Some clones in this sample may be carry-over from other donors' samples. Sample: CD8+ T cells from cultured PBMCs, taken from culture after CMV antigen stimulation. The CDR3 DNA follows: TGCAGTGCAAGAGCTGGGGTTGGGGAAAAACTGTTTTTT. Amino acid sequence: CSARAGVGEKLFF.